The source of this T cell receptor beta chain is a study of OX40 agonist ivuxolimab in advanced cancers. Study-wide context: Ivuxolimab was an agonistic, fully human IgG2 monoclonal antibody directed against OX40 (CD134), a costimulatory receptor. Of the roughly 54 dose-escalation patients, hepatocellular carcinoma was present in approximately 20, melanoma in approximately 15, renal cell carcinoma in 9 and head and neck cancer in 9. Prior anti-PD-1, anti-PD-L1 or anti-CTLA-4 therapy was permitted, and checkpoint inhibitors had been received by roughly 40% of dose-escalation patients. Three dose-escalation patients achieved partial responses, one with hepatocellular carcinoma and two with cutaneous melanoma. The point of sequencing TCRbeta in the periphery was to test whether ivuxolimab changed TCR sequence diversity and drove clonal T-cell expansion. The paper describes the monotherapy dose-escalation part (N ≈ 50 patients) of the phase I trial of ivuxolimab. In the dose-escalation cohort, 82.7% of patients were male, and the mean age was approximately 64 years, with a range of roughly 20 to 79. Intravenous ivuxolimab was administered to patients every 2 weeks at six dose levels: 0.01, 0.1, 0.3, 1.5, 3 and 10 mg/kg. Broader findings and caveats from the paper: In the 0.1-3.0 mg/kg groups, partial responders were among the patients with the lowest normalized peripheral clonal expansion, particularly in CD8+ T cells. On average, CD8+ T cells showed more expanded clones than CD4+ T cells after ivuxolimab. Low levels of normalized T-cell clonal expansion were also seen in some nonresponding patients. At doses of 0.1 to 3.0 mg/kg, clonal expansion of both CD4+ and CD8+ blood T cells was observed from baseline to week 6. Antigen specificity was not determined for the clonally expanded peripheral T cells.

Deletion took 6 bases off V and 1 base off J, with a span of 13 bases between the germline ends. CDR1 and CDR2, per the germline V gene (reference sequence), are LNHDA and SQIVND. The CDR3 goes from the cysteine to the phenylalanine over 15 residues. Of all the DNA, just the CDR3 is kept, 45 bases in frame from base 1. The trial excluded patients who had a history of autoimmune disease or were on systemic immunosuppression. Peripheral blood for TCR sequencing was collected from all dose cohorts at baseline, on cycle 4 day 1, and on cycle 7 day 1. Samples came from an open-label, multicenter, first-in-human phase I dose-escalation trial of ivuxolimab. The trial enrolled adults with locally advanced or metastatic head and neck squamous cell, hepatocellular, melanoma or renal cell carcinoma. Before TCR sequencing, CD4+ and CD8+ T cells were separately sorted from peripheral blood. To note about this clone: This clone's antigen is unknown. The input lacks base qualities; no much larger clone sits a single base away.

Genomic DNA was isolated from the sorted cells so that the TCRbeta CDR3 region could be sequenced. TCRbeta CDR3 regions were sequenced using the immunoSEQ Assay. Not all clones reach the TCRdb copy of this immuneACCESS table, which keeps in-frame sequences only. Checked studies attribute under half of the gap to unresolved V genes and leave the rest unexplained. Here the sample has some 90,000 clones; more than 75% occur a single time. The biggest ten clones account for about 4.5% of the sample. This material consisted of CD4+ or CD8+ T cells sorted from blood, taken in a trial of the OX40 agonist ivuxolimab. This clonotype was sampled from an adult with an advanced solid tumor such as melanoma, head and neck, liver or kidney cancer. The rearranged chain carries TRBV19 and TRBJ1-5; the D gene lacks a confident call. The CDR3 loop reads CASSPRPASNQPQHF. The nucleotide sequence is given as TGTGCCAGTAGCCCCCGGCCGGCGAGCAATCAGCCCCAGCATTTT.